This TCR beta chain was identified during a study of blood T cell repertoires in COVID-19. Study details: Some COVID-19 samples were acute and others convalescent; all came from the United States, Italy and Spain. The analysed material was cDNA or gDNA that came from T cells, B-cell-depleted T cells, or PBMCs.

With V trimmed by 2 bases and J by 4 bases, 3 bases remained unmatched. Per germline, CDR1 MNHNS and CDR2 SASEGT. The CDR3 covers 14 residues. As processed by the authors: The authors estimated nucleated cell counts from reference gene primer amplification. Data came from immunoSEQ multiplex PCR; TCRdb stores just in-frame clones and leaves some out. V, J and clone size derive from that table, while D and trimming were established from the DNA sequence. The table has just under 350,000 clones, around four fifths seen once. The V and J genes are TRBV6-1 and TRBJ1-1, with TRBD1 identical over 8 bases. The sequence derives from a young man with active or convalescent COVID-19. Sequenced input: peripheral blood. CDR3 in DNA: TGTGCCAGCAGTGAACAGGGGGCGGGCACTGAAGCTTTCTTT. Amino acid sequence: CASSEQGAGTEAFF.